This TCR beta chain comes out of a study of cytomegalovirus exposure and HLA in healthy donors. Germline CDR1 and CDR2: WSHSY and SAAADI. V gave up 6 bases and J gave up 4 bases; unmatched junction bases: 15. The CDR3 contains 17 residues. PCR primers comprised 60 Vbeta and 13 Jbeta primers. Clones were read by immunoSEQ multiplex PCR, and TCRdb kept only the in-frame ones, dropping some. The sample records some 160,000 clones, over 75% being singletons. The sequence derives from a man in his sixties in good health and CMV-seronegative. The V call is TRBV10-2, the J call TRBJ1-5, with 7 nucleotides matching TRBD1. The sample was PBMCs. The CDR3 DNA reads TGCGCCAGCAGGGACGACAGGGCGGGGTCGGTTAATCAGCCCCAGCATTTT. Protein sequence: CASRDDRAGSVNQPQHF.